The 16 T cell receptor beta chains given below trace back to one sample, sequenced in a study of shared clonotypes between healthy human individuals. CD45RO negativity and positive selection for CCR7 defined naive CD8 cells, a population that excluded terminally differentiated effector memory CD45RA+ cells. Measured with immunoSEQ multiplex PCR; TCRdb has only the in-frame clones, and not every one. This table holds some 1,900,000 clones, about 95% found once. Sequencing used naive CD8+ T cells sorted from blood. The receptors were gathered from a man aged 18 to 30 in good health.

The chain combines TRBV27 with TRBJ2-7; 8 nucleotides match TRBD2. Per germline, CDR1 MNHEY and CDR2 SMNVEV (reference sequence). V gave up 5 bases and J gave up 0 bases; unmatched junction bases: 9. This CDR3 spans 16 amino acids. The CDR3 sequence is CASSPSSGLISYEQYF. DNA for the CDR3: TGTGCCAGCAGTCCCTCTAGCGGGCTAATCTCCTACGAGCAGTACTTC.

The chain combines TRBV30 with TRBJ1-2, with D hard to call. CDR3 length: 12 residues. The V and J ends lost 0 bases and 8 bases respectively, with 10 bases between them. The germline CDR1 and CDR2 sequences are GTSNPN and SVGIG (reference sequence). This chain's CDR3 is CAWSVQPGGYTF. As DNA, the CDR3 is TGTGCCTGGAGTGTACAGCCTGGGGGCTACACCTTC.

This clone showed up just once. V usage is TRBV4-1 and J usage is TRBJ2-7, with D uncertain. Germline V lookup: CDR1 MGHRA, CDR2 YSYEKL. CDR3 length: 14 amino acids. V lost 0 bases, J lost 8 bases, and 14 bases lay in between. DNA for the CDR3: TGCGCCAGCAGCCAAGAATACAGTTCGAATCAGCAGTACTTC. It is translated as CASSQEYSSNQQYF.

This chain uses TRBV7-9 with TRBJ1-4; D is ambiguous. Germline values: CDR1 SEHNR, CDR2 FQNEAQ (reference sequence). Trimming cost V 1 base and J 10 bases, with 13 bases left between them. The length of the CDR3 is 14 residues. CDR3: CASSLGIGVGKLFF. The CDR3 region has the DNA TGTGCCAGCAGCTTAGGGATCGGGGTAGGAAAACTGTTTTTT.

The CDR3 DNA sequence: TGTGCCAGCAGGACATGGACAGGGGCTGGGGAAAAACTGTTTTTT. It codes for CASRTWTGAGEKLFF. The chain has TRBV11-2 and TRBJ1-4; 9 bases line up with TRBD1. Germline CDR1 reads SGHAT; CDR2 reads FQNNGV. Trimming at V came to 6 bases and at J to 8 bases, leaving 10 bases not matched to a gene. The CDR3 spans 15 residues.

The chain joins TRBV7-9 to TRBJ1-2; D is uncertain. CDR3 length: 14 amino acids. In germline, CDR1 is SEHNR, CDR2 FQNEAQ (reference sequence). Deletions cut 3 bases from V and 4 bases from J, with 12 bases between. CDR3 sequence (DNA): TGTGCCAGCAGCTTTACCGCCACTACCTATGGCTACACCTTC. This sequence encodes CASSFTATTYGYTF. Full variable domain (rest looked up from reference TRBV7-9 and TRBJ1-2): DTGVSQNPRHKITKRGQNVTFRCDPISEHNRLYWYRQTLGQGPEFLTYFQNEAQLEKSRLLSDRFSAERPKGSFSTLEIQRTEQGDSAMYLCASSFTATTYGYTFGSGTRLTVV.

This chain uses TRBV2 with TRBJ1-2; D is uncertain. The V gene's germline CDR1 is SNHLY and CDR2 FYNNEI. The V end was cut by 5 bases, the J end by 3 bases, with 7 bases between. This CDR3 comprises 12 residues. The CDR3 loop reads CASSWQDYGYTF. The CDR3 bases are TGTGCCAGCAGTTGGCAGGACTATGGCTACACCTTC.

The genes are TRBV15 and TRBJ2-2, with D possibly being TRBD2 (6 bases). Germline V lookup: CDR1 LNHNV, CDR2 YYDKDF (reference sequence). The CDR3 extends over 15 amino acids. Trimming cost V 7 bases and J 4 bases, with 16 bases left between them. Here the CDR3 DNA reads TGTGCCACCAACCTTGCGGGAATTGCCACCGGGGAGCTGTTTTTT. Amino acid sequence: CATNLAGIATGELFF.

The chain combines TRBV7-9 with TRBJ2-5; 8 nucleotides agree with TRBD2. This CDR3 comprises 15 residues. Germline CDR1 and CDR2: SEHNR and FQNEAQ (reference sequence). J gave up 5 bases and V 5 bases, and 10 bases lay outside the gene matches. The chain's CDR3 is CASSRPQRGWETQYF. CDR3 bases: TGTGCCAGCAGCCGACCCCAGCGGGGGTGGGAGACCCAGTACTTC. Using reference TRBV7-9 and TRBJ2-5 for the parts outside the CDR3, the full variable domain is DTGVSQNPRHKITKRGQNVTFRCDPISEHNRLYWYRQTLGQGPEFLTYFQNEAQLEKSRLLSDRFSAERPKGSFSTLEIQRTEQGDSAMYLCASSRPQRGWETQYFGPGTRLLVL.

The chain links TRBV30 to TRBJ2-7; D uncertain. Germline V lookup: CDR1 GTSNPN, CDR2 SVGIG (reference sequence). The CDR3 totals 13 residues. Deletions cut 2 bases from V and 1 base from J, with 9 bases between. The CDR3 coding sequence is TGTGCCTGGAGTATCCTAGATTCCTACGAGCAGTACTTC. Protein product: CAWSILDSYEQYF.

With respect to this clone: Additional DNA sequences in this sample encode the identical CDR3. V and J are TRBV6-5 and TRBJ2-2; D is possibly TRBD1 or TRBD2 (5 bases each). Germline values: CDR1 MNHEY, CDR2 SVGAGI. V dropped 2 bases and J dropped 0 bases, with 7 bases sitting between them. There are 15 residues in the CDR3. For the CDR3, the DNA is TGTGCCAGCAGTTACGGGACGGCGAACACCGGGGAGCTGTTTTTT. Its protein product is CASSYGTANTGELFF.

On this clone: The same CDR3 is also encoded by other DNA sequences in this sample. The J gene is TRBJ2-7, the V gene TRBV4-1, with TRBD1 matching over 7 bases. The CDR3 covers 15 residues. Germline values: CDR1 MGHRA, CDR2 YSYEKL. V lost 0 bases and J lost 2; bases outside the gene matches: 4. The CDR3 here is CASSQDTGTAYEQYF. The CDR3 region has the DNA TGCGCCAGCAGCCAAGACACCGGGACAGCCTACGAGCAGTACTTC.

The rearrangement uses TRBV30 and TRBJ2-3; 7 positions match TRBD2. CDR3 length equals 13 residues. Germline lookup yields CDR1 GTSNPN and CDR2 SVGIG (reference sequence). V shed 8 bases and J 4 bases; nucleotides not matched to a gene: 9. The CDR3 loop is CAATSLGSDTQYF. The DNA for the CDR3 is TGTGCCGCGACTAGCCTTGGGTCAGATACGCAGTATTTT.

The chain has TRBV19 and TRBJ2-7; 9 positions agree with TRBD2. Germline CDR1 is LNHDA and CDR2 is SQIVND (reference sequence). With 3 bases clipped from V and 2 bases from J, the junction kept 14 bases outside the gene matches. CDR3 length equals 18 residues. For the CDR3, the DNA is TGTGCCAGTAGTATCCCCAGGACTAGCGCGCCGATAACCTACGAGCAGTACTTC. Translating it yields CASSIPRTSAPITYEQYF.

The J gene is TRBJ2-7, the V gene TRBV15; 9 nucleotides align to TRBD1. CDR1 is LNHNV and CDR2 is YYDKDF in the germline V gene (reference sequence). V shed 1 base and J 2 bases; nucleotides not matched to a gene: 0. The CDR3 is 14 amino acids. The CDR3, as DNA: TGTGCCACCAGCAGAGGGACAGGGGCCTACGAGCAGTACTTC. The encoded protein is CATSRGTGAYEQYF.

V usage is TRBV28 and J usage is TRBJ2-7; 8 bases fit TRBD1. The CDR3 length is 13 residues. The germline CDR1 and CDR2 sequences are MDHEN and SYDVKM. Trimming took 4 bases from V and 5 from J; bases not matched to a gene: 4. The CDR3 spells CASSSGGSNEQYF. DNA for the CDR3: TGTGCCAGCAGTTCAGGGGGCAGCAACGAGCAGTACTTC. Full variable domain (remainder filled in from reference TRBV28 and TRBJ2-7): DVKVTQSSRYLVKRTGEKVFLECVQDMDHENMFWYRQDPGLGLRLIYFSYDVKMKEKGDIPEGYSVSREKKERFSLILESASTNQTSMYLCASSSGGSNEQYFGPGTRLTVT.